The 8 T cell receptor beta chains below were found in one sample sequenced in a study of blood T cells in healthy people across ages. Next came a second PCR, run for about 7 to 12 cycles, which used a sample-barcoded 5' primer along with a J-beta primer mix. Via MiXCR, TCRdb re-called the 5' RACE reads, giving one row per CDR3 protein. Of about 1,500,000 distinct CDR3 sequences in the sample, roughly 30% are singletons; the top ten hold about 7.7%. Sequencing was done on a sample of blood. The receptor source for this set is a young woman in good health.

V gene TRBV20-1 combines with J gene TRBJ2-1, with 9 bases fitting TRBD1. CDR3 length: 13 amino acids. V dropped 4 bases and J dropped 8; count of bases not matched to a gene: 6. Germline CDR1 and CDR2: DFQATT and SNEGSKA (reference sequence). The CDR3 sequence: CSATRQGEDEQFF. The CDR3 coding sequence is TGCAGTGCTACCCGACAGGGGGAGGATGAGCAGTTCTTC.

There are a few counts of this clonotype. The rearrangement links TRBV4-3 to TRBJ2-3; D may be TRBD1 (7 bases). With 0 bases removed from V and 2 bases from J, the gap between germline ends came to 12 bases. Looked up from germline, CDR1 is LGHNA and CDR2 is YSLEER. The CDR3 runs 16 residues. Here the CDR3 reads CASSQDGRGVTDTQYF. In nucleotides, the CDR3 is TGCGCCAGCAGCCAAGACGGCAGGGGGGTCACAGATACGCAGTATTTT.

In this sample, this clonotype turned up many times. CDR3 bases: TGTGCCAGCAGTGGATCGAGAGACTACGAGCAGTACTTC. Protein: CASSGSRDYEQYF. This chain links TRBV9 with TRBJ2-7; no reliable D call. The ends were cut back, 5 bases at V and 3 bases at J, with 12 bases in the middle. Germline lookup yields CDR1 SGDLS and CDR2 YYNGEE. CDR3 length: 13 residues.

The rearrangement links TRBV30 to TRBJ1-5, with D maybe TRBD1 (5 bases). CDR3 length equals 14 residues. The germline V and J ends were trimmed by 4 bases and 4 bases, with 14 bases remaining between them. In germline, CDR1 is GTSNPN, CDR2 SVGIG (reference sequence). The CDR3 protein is CAWNPAGGNQPQHF. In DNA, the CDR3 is TGTGCCTGGAATCCCGCGGGGGGGAATCAGCCCCAGCATTTT.

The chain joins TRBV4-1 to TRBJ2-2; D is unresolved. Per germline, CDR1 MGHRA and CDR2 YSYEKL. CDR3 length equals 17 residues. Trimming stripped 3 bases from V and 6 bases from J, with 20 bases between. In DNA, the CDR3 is TGCGCCAGCAGCCAGGCAGGTCAAGCCCAAAGCCCCGGGGAGCTGTTTTTT. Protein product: CASSQAGQAQSPGELFF.

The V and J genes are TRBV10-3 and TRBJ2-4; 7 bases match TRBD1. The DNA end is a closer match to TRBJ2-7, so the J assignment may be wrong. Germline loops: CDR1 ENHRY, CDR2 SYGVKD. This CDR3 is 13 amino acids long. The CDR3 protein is CAIRRTGSYEQYF. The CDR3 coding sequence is TGTGCCATCCGCAGGACAGGTTCCTACGAGCAGTACTTC.

Here the CDR3 DNA reads TGTGCCATCAGCGCCGGGACAGGGGGTAATGATGAAGCTTTCTTT. Translating gives CAISAGTGGNDEAFF. The rearrangement links TRBV10-3 to TRBJ1-1; 11 nucleotides align to TRBD1. This CDR3 region has 15 residues. J gave up 7 bases and V 6 bases, and 10 bases lay outside the gene matches. Per germline, CDR1 ENHRY and CDR2 SYGVKD.

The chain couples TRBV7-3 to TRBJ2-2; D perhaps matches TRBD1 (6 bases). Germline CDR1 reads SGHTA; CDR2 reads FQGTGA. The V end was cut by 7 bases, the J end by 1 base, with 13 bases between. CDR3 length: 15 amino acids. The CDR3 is CASMLQGLNTGELFF. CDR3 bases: TGTGCCAGCATGCTTCAGGGGCTGAACACCGGGGAGCTGTTTTTT.